This passage covers 9 T cell receptor beta chains from one sample sequenced in a study of T-cell reconstitution after alpha-beta-depleted transplantation in children. The library targeted TCRbeta and was prepared with unique molecular identifiers. TCRdb reanalysed the PCR reads using MiXCR and keeps one entry per CDR3 protein. In the table there are about 980,000 distinct CDR3 sequences, 25% to 35% of which are singletons. Sequenced here: PBMCs, mostly from graft donor cells, sampled 360 days after TCRalphabeta/CD19-depleted stem cell transplant. The receptors were sampled from a boy younger than two who had a stem cell transplant for SCID, so the T cells may come from the graft donor.

The CDR3 sequence: CASSLARQLNTEAFF. The CDR3 DNA reads TGTGCCAGCAGCTTAGCGCGGCAGCTGAACACTGAAGCTTTCTTT. V gene TRBV7-8 combines with J gene TRBJ1-1, with D hard to call. This CDR3 is built from 15 residues. Trimming cost V 0 bases and J 0 bases, with 8 bases left between them. The germline CDR1 and CDR2 sequences are SGHVS and FQNEAQ.

This clonotype has more than one count but fewer than ten. The V gene is TRBV6-1, the J gene TRBJ2-1; D gene ambiguous. Germline CDR1 and CDR2: MNHNS and SASEGT. V dropped 7 bases and J dropped 4 bases, with 17 bases sitting between them. The CDR3 is made up of 15 amino acids. DNA for the CDR3: TGTGCCAGCACCCGCGGTCCCCCGATATACAATGAGCAGTTCTTC. Its translation is CASTRGPPIYNEQFF.

About this clonotype itself: Its ends do not fully match the called genes, so a read error is possible. The chain carries TRBV20-1 and TRBJ1-2, with a possible D match to TRBD1 (5 bases). The CDR3 is 13 amino acids. Looked up from germline, CDR1 is DFQATT and CDR2 is SNEGSKA (reference sequence). This chain's CDR3 is CSARDQPREEFSF. CDR3 nucleotides: TGCAGTGCTAGAGACCAGCCCAGGGAAGAATTCTCCTTC.

V and J are TRBV7-2 and TRBJ1-1, with D tentatively TRBD1 (5 bases). The germline gives CDR1 SGHTA, CDR2 FQGNSA. Trimming shortened V by 1 base and J by 4 bases, and 13 bases separated the two germline ends. CDR3 length: 15 residues. The DNA for the CDR3 is TGTGCCAGCAGCTTAGGGAGGGGCAAATTCACTGAAGCTTTCTTT. It specifies CASSLGRGKFTEAFF. Based on the CDR3 plus reference TRBV7-2 and TRBJ1-1, the full variable domain is GAGVSQSPSNKVTEKGKDVELRCDPISGHTALYWYRQSLGQGLEFLIYFQGNSAPDKSGLPSDRFSAERTGGSVSTLTIQRTQQEDSAVYLCASSLGRGKFTEAFFGQGTRLTVV.

This clonotype was seen a handful of times. The rearrangement joins TRBV4-1 to TRBJ2-5; 7 bases are a match to TRBD1. Per the germline V gene, CDR1 is MGHRA and CDR2 is YSYEKL. CDR3 length: 17 residues. V lost 3 bases, J lost 0 bases, and 10 bases stayed unmatched. The CDR3 protein is CASSHGTGVLYQETQYF. Written as DNA, the CDR3 is TGCGCCAGCAGCCATGGAACAGGGGTCCTGTACCAAGAGACCCAGTACTTC.

This clonotype has ten or more counts. The V gene is TRBV27, the J gene TRBJ2-1; no reliable D call. Germline V gene data show CDR1 as MNHEY and CDR2 as SMNVEV (reference sequence). This CDR3 comprises 17 residues. Trimming took 2 bases from V and 0 from J, leaving 14 bases between them. The CDR3 DNA sequence: TGTGCCAGCAGTTTAATTGGGCTCCCGAGCTCCTACAATGAGCAGTTCTTC. Protein sequence: CASSLIGLPSSYNEQFF.

The V gene is TRBV11-2, the J gene TRBJ2-5, with 13 bases fitting TRBD2. Germline assignment: CDR1 SGHAT and CDR2 FQNNGV. The J segment lost 5 bases and the V segment lost 5 bases, leaving 11 bases of the junction unmatched. The CDR3 consists of 17 residues. The CDR3 nucleotides read TGTGCCAGCAGCCACCGCCGACTAGCGGGGGGTGGGGAGACCCAGTACTTC. Encoded protein: CASSHRRLAGGGETQYF.

Only one count was recorded for this clonotype. The chain combines TRBV5-1 with TRBJ2-5, with D possibly matching TRBD2 (6 bases). The CDR3 sequence is 14 residues long. The V end was cut by 4 bases, the J end by 1 base, with 11 bases between. In germline, CDR1 is SGHRS, CDR2 YFSETQ. CDR3 sequence (DNA): TGCGCCAGCAGCCCTAGCGTGGTCCAAGAGACCCAGTACTTC. Its translation is CASSPSVVQETQYF.

Here the CDR3 DNA reads TGCGCCAGCAGCTTGTGGGGGATGACTGAAGCTTTCTTT. Amino acid sequence: CASSLWGMTEAFF. This chain links TRBV5-1 with TRBJ1-1; D possibly corresponds to TRBD1 (5 bases). V was trimmed by 1 base and J by 5 bases, leaving 9 bases between them. The length of the CDR3 is 13 residues. CDR1 SGHRS and CDR2 YFSETQ come from the germline V gene.